The following is a T cell receptor (beta chain) sequence with its context. The table came from immunoSEQ multiplex PCR; TCRdb's copy has only in-frame clones and leaves some out. The sample includes 200,000 to 250,000 clones, about four fifths seen only once; the top ten take about 2%. Germline loops: CDR1 SGHAT, CDR2 FQNNGV. The CDR3 totals 15 residues. The ends lost 5 bases at V and 9 bases at J; junction bases unmatched: 9. The sample is drawn from a study of blood T cell repertoires in COVID-19. The wider study: PBMCs, B-cell-depleted T cells, or T cells were the source of the cDNA or gDNA that made up the material.

The receptor's source is a young man who had recovered from COVID-19. The gene calls are TRBV11-2 and TRBJ2-1, with 11 bases aligning to TRBD2. The sequenced material came from peripheral blood. The CDR3 DNA is TGTGCCAGCAGCCTTAGCGGGGGGGATGGTGTTGAGCAGTTCTTC. This sequence encodes CASSLSGGDGVEQFF.